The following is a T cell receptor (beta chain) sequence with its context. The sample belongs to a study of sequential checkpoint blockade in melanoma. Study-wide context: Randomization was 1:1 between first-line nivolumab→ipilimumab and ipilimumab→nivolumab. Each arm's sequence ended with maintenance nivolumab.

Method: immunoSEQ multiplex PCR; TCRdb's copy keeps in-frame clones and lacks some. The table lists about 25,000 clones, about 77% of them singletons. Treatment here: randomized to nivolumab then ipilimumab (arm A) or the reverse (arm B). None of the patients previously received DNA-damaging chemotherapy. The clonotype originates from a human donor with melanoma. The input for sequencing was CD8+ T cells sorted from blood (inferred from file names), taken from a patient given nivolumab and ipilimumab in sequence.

The CDR3 nucleotides read TGTGCCAGCAGCCCGAGACAGGGCCCCTACGAGCAGTACTTC. Encoded protein: CASSPRQGPYEQYF. J is TRBJ2-7 and V is TRBV5-4; 7 bases are a match to TRBD1. Germline V CDR1 and CDR2: SGHNT, YYREEE (reference sequence). The CDR3 spans 14 residues. J lost 2 bases, V lost 4 bases, and 6 bases had no gene match.